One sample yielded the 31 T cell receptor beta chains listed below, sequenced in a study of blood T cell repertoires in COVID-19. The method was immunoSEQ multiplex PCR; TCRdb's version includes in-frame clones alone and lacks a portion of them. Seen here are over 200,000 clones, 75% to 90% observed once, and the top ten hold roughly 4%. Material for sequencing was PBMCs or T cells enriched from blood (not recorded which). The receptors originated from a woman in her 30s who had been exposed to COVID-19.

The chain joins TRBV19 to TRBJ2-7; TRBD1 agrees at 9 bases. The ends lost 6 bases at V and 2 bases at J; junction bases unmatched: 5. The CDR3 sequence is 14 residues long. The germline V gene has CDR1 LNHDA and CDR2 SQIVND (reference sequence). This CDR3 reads CASSLGQGTYEQYF. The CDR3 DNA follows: TGTGCCAGTAGCTTGGGACAGGGAACCTACGAGCAGTACTTC.

The chain's CDR3 is CASSQDSSNTEAFF. CDR3 coding DNA: TGCGCCAGCAGCCAAGATTCCTCCAACACTGAAGCTTTCTTT. V usage is TRBV4-1 and J usage is TRBJ1-1; D not resolved. The CDR3 has 14 amino acids. The germline CDR1 and CDR2 sequences are MGHRA and YSYEKL. Trimming removed 0 bases at V and 2 bases at J, with 7 bases between.

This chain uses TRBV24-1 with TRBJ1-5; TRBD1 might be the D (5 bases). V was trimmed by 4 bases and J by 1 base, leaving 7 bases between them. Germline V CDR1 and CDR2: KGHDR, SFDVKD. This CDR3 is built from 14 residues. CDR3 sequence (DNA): TGTGCCACCAGTGAGGACACAAGCAATCAGCCCCAGCATTTT. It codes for CATSEDTSNQPQHF.

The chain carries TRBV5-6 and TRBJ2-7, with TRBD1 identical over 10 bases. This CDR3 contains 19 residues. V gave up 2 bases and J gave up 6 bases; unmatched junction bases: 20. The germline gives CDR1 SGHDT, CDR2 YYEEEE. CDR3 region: CASSFSLRTGGRRTFEQYF. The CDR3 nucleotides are TGTGCCAGCAGCTTTAGTCTCCGGACAGGGGGTCGTCGGACCTTCGAGCAGTACTTC.

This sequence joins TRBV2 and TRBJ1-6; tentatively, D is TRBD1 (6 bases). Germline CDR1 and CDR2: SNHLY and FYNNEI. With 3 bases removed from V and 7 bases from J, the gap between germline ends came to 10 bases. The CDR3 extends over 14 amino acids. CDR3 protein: CASSEGTPNSPLHF. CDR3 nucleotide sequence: TGTGCCAGCAGTGAGGGGACACCCAATTCACCCCTCCACTTT. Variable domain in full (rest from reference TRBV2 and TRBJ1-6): EPEVTQTPSHQVTQMGQEVILRCVPISNHLYFYWYRQILGQKVEFLVSFYNNEISEKSEIFDDQFSVERPDGSNFTLKIRSTKLEDSAMYFCASSEGTPNSPLHFGNGTRLTVT.

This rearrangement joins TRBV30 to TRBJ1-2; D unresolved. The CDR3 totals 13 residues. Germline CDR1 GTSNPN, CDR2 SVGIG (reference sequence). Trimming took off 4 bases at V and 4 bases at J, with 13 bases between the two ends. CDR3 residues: CAWNARSSYGYTF. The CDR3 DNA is TGTGCCTGGAACGCCAGGTCGAGCTATGGCTACACCTTC.

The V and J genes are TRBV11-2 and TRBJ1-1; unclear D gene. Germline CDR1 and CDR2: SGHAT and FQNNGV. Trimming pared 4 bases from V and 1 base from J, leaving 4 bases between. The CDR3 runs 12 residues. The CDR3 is CASSYGNTEAFF. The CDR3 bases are TGTGCCAGCAGCTACGGGAACACTGAAGCTTTCTTT.

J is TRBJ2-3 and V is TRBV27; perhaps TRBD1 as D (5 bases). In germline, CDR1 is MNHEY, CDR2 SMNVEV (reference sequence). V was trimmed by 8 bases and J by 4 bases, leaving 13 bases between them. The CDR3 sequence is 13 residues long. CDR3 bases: TGTGCCAGCTGTAGGGGCCATGCAGATACGCAGTATTTT. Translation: CASCRGHADTQYF.

The DNA for the CDR3 is TGTGCCTGGAGTTTCTCGGTATCCTACGAGCAGTACTTC. It is translated as CAWSFSVSYEQYF. The chain uses TRBV30 and TRBJ2-7; D not certain. Deletions cut 2 bases from V and 1 base from J, with 9 bases between. The CDR3 totals 13 residues. Germline V gene lookup returns CDR1 GTSNPN and CDR2 SVGIG (reference sequence).

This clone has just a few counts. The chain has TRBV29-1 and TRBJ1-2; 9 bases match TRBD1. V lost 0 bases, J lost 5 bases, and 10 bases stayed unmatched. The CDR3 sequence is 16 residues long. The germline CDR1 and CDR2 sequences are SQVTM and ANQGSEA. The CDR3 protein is CSVEDQGDRAFYGYTF. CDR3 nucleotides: TGCAGCGTTGAAGACCAGGGGGACAGGGCCTTTTATGGCTACACCTTC.

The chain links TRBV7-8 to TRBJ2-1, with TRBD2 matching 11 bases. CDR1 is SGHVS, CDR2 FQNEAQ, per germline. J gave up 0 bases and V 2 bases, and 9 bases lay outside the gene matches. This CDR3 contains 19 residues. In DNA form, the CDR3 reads TGTGCCAGCAGCTTAAAAATAGCGGGGGGGCCGGACTCCTACAATGAGCAGTTCTTC. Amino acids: CASSLKIAGGPDSYNEQFF.

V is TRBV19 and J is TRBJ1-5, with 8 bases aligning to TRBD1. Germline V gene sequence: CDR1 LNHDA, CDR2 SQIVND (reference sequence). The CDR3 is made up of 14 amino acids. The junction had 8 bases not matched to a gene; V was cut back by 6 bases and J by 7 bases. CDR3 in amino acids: CASRLGQGVQPQHF. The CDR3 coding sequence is TGTGCCAGTAGGCTCGGACAGGGAGTACAGCCCCAGCATTTT.

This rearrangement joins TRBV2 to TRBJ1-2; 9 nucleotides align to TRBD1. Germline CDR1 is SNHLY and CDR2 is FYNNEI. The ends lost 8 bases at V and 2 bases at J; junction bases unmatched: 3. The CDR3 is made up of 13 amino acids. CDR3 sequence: CASAGQGNYGYTF. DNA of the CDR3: TGTGCCAGCGCGGGACAGGGAAACTATGGCTACACCTTC. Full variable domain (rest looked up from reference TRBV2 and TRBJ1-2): EPEVTQTPSHQVTQMGQEVILRCVPISNHLYFYWYRQILGQKVEFLVSFYNNEISEKSEIFDDQFSVERPDGSNFTLKIRSTKLEDSAMYFCASAGQGNYGYTFGSGTRLTVV.

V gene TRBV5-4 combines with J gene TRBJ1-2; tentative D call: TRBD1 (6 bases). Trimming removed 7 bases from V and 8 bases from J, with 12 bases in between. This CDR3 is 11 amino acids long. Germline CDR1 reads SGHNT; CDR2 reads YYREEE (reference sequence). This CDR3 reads CASGWTEGYTF. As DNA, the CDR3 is TGTGCCAGCGGTTGGACAGAAGGCTACACCTTC.

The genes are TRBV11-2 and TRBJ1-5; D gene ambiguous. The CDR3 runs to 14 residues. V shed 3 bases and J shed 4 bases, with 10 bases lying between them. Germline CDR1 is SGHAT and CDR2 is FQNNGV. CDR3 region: CASSFGPDNQPQHF. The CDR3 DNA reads TGTGCCAGCAGCTTTGGTCCAGATAATCAGCCCCAGCATTTT.

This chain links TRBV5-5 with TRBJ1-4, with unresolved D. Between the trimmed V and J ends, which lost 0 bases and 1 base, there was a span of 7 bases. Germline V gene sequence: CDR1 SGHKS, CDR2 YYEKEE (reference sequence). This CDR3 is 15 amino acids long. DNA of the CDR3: TGTGCCAGCAGCTTGGCCAGTCAAACTAATGAAAAACTGTTTTTT. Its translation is CASSLASQTNEKLFF.

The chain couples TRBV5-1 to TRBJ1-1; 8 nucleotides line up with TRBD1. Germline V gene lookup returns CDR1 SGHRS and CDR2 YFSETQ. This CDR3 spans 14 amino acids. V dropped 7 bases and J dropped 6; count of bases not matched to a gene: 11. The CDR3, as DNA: TGCGCCAGCTCTTGGACAGGGCCCGGAGCTGAAGCTTTCTTT. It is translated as CASSWTGPGAEAFF.

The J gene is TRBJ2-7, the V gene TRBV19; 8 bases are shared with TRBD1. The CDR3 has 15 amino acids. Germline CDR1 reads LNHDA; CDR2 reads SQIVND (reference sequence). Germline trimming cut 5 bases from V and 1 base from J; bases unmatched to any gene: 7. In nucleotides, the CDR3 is TGTGCCAGTAGTGAGAGACAGGGGCTATCCTACGAGCAGTACTTC. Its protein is CASSERQGLSYEQYF.

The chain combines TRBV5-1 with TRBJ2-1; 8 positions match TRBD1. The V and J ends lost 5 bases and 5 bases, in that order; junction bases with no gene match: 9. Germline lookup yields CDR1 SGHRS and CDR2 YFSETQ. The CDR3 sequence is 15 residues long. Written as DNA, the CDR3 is TGCGCCAGCAGTTACCACGGACAGGGCGACAATGAGCAGTTCTTC. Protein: CASSYHGQGDNEQFF.

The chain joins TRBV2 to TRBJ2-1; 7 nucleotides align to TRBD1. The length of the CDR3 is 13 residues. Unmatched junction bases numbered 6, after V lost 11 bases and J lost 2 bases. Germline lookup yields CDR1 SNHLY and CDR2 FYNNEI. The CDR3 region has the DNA TGTGCCGGCACAGGGGTCCCCTACAATGAGCAGTTCTTC. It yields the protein CAGTGVPYNEQFF.

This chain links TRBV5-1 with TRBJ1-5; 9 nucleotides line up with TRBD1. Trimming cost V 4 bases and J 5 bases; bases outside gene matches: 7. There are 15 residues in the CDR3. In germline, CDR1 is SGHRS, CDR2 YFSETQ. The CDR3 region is CASSLGQGIYQPQHF. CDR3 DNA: TGCGCCAGCAGCCTCGGACAGGGGATTTATCAGCCCCAGCATTTT.

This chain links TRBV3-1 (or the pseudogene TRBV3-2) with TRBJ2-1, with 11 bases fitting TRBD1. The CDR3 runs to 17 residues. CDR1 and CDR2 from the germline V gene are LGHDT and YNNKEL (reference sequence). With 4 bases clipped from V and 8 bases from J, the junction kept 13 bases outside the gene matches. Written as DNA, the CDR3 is TGTGCCAGCAGCCGGTCCCGACCGGGACAGGGGGGGCATGAGCAGTTCTTC. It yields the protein CASSRSRPGQGGHEQFF.

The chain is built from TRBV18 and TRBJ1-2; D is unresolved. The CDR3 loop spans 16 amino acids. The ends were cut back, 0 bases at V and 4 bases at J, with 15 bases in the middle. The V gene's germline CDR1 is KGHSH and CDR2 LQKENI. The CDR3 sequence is CASSPPSAISTYGYTF. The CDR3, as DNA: TGTGCCAGCTCACCACCAAGTGCGATTTCTACCTATGGCTACACCTTC.

CDR3 nucleotide sequence: TGCGCCAGCAGCGAATTCCCGGGGGGCCCGAACACCGGGGAGCTGTTTTTT. Protein: CASSEFPGGPNTGELFF. The J gene is TRBJ2-2, the V gene TRBV5-1, with D possibly being TRBD2 (7 bases). With 4 bases removed from V and 0 bases from J, the gap between germline ends came to 16 bases. The CDR3 contains 17 residues. Germline V lookup: CDR1 SGHRS, CDR2 YFSETQ. Full variable domain (rest looked up from reference TRBV5-1 and TRBJ2-2): KAGVTQTPRYLIKTRGQQVTLSCSPISGHRSVSWYQQTPGQGLQFLFEYFSETQRNKGNFPGRFSGRQFSNSRSEMNVSTLELGDSALYLCASSEFPGGPNTGELFFGEGSRLTVL.

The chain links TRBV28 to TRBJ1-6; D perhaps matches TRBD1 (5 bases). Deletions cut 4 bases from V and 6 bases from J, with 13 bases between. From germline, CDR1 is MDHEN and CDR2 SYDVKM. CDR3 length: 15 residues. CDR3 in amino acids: CASSSFQGVNSPLHF. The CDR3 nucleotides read TGTGCCAGCAGTTCCTTCCAGGGTGTTAATTCACCCCTCCACTTT.

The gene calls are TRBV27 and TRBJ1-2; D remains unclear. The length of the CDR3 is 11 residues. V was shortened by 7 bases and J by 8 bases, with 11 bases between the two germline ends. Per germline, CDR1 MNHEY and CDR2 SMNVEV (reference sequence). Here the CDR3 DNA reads TGTGCCAGCAATTCAACGGGGGGCTACACCTTC. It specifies CASNSTGGYTF.

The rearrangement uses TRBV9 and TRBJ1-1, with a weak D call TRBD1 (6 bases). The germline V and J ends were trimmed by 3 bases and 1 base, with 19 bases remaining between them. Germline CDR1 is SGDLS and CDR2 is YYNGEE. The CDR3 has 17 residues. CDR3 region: CASSAPKNGRGNTEAFF. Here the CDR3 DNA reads TGTGCCAGCAGCGCGCCCAAAAACGGCAGGGGGAACACTGAAGCTTTCTTT. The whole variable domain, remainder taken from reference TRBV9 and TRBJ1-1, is DSGVTQTPKHLITATGQRVTLRCSPRSGDLSVYWYQQSLDQGLQFLIQYYNGEERAKGNILERFSAQQFPDLHSELNLSSLELGDSALYFCASSAPKNGRGNTEAFFGQGTRLTVV.

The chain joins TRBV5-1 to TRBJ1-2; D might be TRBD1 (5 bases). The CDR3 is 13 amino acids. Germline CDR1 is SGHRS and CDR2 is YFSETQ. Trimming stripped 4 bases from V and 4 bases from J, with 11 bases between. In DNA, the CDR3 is TGCGCCAGCAGCCTAGACAGTTTCTATGGCTACACCTTC. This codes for CASSLDSFYGYTF.

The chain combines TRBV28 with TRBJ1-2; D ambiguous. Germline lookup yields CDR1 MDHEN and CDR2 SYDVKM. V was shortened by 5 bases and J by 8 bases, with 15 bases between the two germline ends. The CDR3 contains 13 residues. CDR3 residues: CASSPGAGLGYTF. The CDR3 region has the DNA TGTGCCAGCAGTCCCGGAGCGGGCTTGGGCTACACCTTC.

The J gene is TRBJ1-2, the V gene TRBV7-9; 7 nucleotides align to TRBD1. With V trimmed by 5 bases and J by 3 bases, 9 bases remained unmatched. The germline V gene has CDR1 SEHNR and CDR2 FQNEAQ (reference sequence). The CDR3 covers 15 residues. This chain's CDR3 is CASSPRRDSYYGYTF. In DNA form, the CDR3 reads TGTGCCAGCAGCCCCCGACGGGACAGCTACTATGGCTACACCTTC.

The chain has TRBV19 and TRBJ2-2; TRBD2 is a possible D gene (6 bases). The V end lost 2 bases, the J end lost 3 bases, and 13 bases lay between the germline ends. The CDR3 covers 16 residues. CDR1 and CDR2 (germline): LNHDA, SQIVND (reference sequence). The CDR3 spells CASSILGGRDTGELFF. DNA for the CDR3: TGTGCCAGTAGTATATTGGGGGGACGGGACACCGGGGAGCTGTTTTTT.